In this sample, the clone carrying this T cell receptor beta chain turned up a few times. What it binds is not known. The sample originates from a study of cytomegalovirus exposure and HLA in healthy donors. About the research overall: Membership in the Caucasian-associated ancestry cluster was found for around 81% of roughly 360 genotyped donors.

Germline V CDR1 and CDR2: SNHLY, FYNNEI. There are 12 residues in the CDR3. The V end lost 6 bases, the J end lost 7 bases, and 12 bases lay between the germline ends. Researchers ran the PCR with 60 Vbeta and 13 Jbeta primers. TCRdb keeps only in-frame clones here, not all; method: immunoSEQ multiplex PCR. Counted here are 100,000 to 150,000 clones, 10% occurring once; the ten biggest clones make up 4.6%. Study-wide results and limits: Reported performance of the classifier showed diagnosis of cytomegalovirus status with high specificity and sensitivity. V segments that were indistinguishable, TRBV6-2 and TRBV6-3 among them, were omitted from analysis. Follow-up analysis later connected one missense variant in DCLRE1C with trimming of TCR beta V- and J-genes.

The gene calls are TRBV2 and TRBJ1-1; tentative D call: TRBD1 (5 bases). The sequencing input was PBMCs. This receptor was identified in a woman aged 18-29 years in good health and CMV-seropositive. The CDR3 DNA reads TGTGCCAGCAGAGCACAGGATCTTGAAGCTTTCTTT. It yields the protein CASRAQDLEAFF.